This T cell receptor beta chain comes out of a study of T cell responses to AZD1222 COVID-19 vaccine. Study-wide findings and caveats: The donors showed a predominance of white British ancestry and of females, with possible underestimation of clonal diversity. Targeting of unmutated variant regions was reportedly seen in nearly half of spike-specific TCRs.

As for this clone: Its antigen is as yet unknown.

Pooled samples include second doses given at about 4 or 12 weeks. The table came from immunoSEQ multiplex PCR; TCRdb's copy has only in-frame clones and leaves some out. The sample shows some 160,000 clones, roughly 85% of them seen only once. CDR1 and CDR2 from the germline V gene are MGHRA and YSYEKL. The CDR3 has 17 amino acids. V lost 4 bases and J 1 base, leaving 19 bases between the germline ends. The sequence came from an adult who received the AZD1222 COVID-19 vaccine. The rearrangement joins TRBV4-1 to TRBJ1-1; no definite D call. The sequenced sample was peripheral blood, obtained 28 days after the second AZD1222 dose. The CDR3 loop reads CASSPGRGGKWNTEAFF. CDR3 bases: TGCGCCAGCAGCCCGGGTCGGGGAGGTAAATGGAACACTGAAGCTTTCTTT.